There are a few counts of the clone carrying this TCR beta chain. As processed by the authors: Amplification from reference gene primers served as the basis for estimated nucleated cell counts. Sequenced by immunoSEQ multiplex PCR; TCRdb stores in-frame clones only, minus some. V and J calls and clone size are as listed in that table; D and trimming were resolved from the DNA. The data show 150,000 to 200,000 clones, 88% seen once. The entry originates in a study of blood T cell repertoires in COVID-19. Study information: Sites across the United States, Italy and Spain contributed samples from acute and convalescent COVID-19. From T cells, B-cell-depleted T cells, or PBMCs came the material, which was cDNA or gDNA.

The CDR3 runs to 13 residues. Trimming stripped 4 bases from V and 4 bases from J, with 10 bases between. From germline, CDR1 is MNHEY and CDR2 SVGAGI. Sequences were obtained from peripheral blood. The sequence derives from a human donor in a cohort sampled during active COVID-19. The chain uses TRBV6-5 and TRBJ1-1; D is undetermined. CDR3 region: CASSSTEVTEAFF. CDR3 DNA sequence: TGTGCCAGCAGTTCTACCGAAGTCACTGAAGCTTTCTTT.